These 23 T cell receptor beta chains were sequenced from one sample in a study of shared clonotypes between healthy human individuals. Method: immunoSEQ multiplex PCR; TCRdb's copy keeps in-frame clones and lacks some. The data show fewer than 1.4 million clones, around 78% seen once. Sequenced material: memory CD4+ T cells from PBMCs. As for subset: CD45RA-negative fraction. The receptors come from a young man in good health. Some clones in this sample may be carry-over from other donors' samples.

The chain carries TRBV4-1 and TRBJ1-3; D is unresolved. Deletions cut 0 bases from V and 6 bases from J, with 12 bases between. The germline gives CDR1 MGHRA, CDR2 YSYEKL. The CDR3 has 15 residues. CDR3 in DNA: TGCGCCAGCAGCCAAGAAAGGAGCAGATTAAACACCATATATTTT. It is translated as CASSQERSRLNTIYF.

The V gene is TRBV27, the J gene TRBJ1-2, with a tentative D call TRBD1 (6 bases). V lost 2 bases to trimming and J lost 4 bases, with 23 bases between them. The CDR3 has 18 residues. The germline V gene has CDR1 MNHEY and CDR2 SMNVEV (reference sequence). Written as DNA, the CDR3 is TGTGCCAGCAGTTTAAGGGCGGACCTCCGGAGGGGGAGCTATGGCTACACCTTC. Protein sequence: CASSLRADLRRGSYGYTF.

This clone was observed a single time. The chain combines TRBV6-6 with TRBJ2-7, with TRBD1 identical over 7 bases. Trimming took 0 bases from V and 3 from J; bases not matched to a gene: 8. CDR1 is MNHNY and CDR2 is SVGAGI in the germline V gene (reference sequence). CDR3 length: 16 residues. The CDR3 DNA reads as TGTGCCAGCAGTTACTCCTTGACAGGGATAAACTACGAGCAGTACTTC. Its translation: CASSYSLTGINYEQYF.

The rearrangement joins TRBV4-1 to TRBJ2-7; D might be TRBD1 (6 bases). The germline V and J ends were trimmed by 2 bases and 2 bases, with 16 bases remaining between them. Looked up from germline, CDR1 is MGHRA and CDR2 is YSYEKL. This CDR3 is 16 amino acids long. DNA of the CDR3: TGCGCCAGCAGCCAAAATACAGGGATAGGGCCCTACGAGCAGTACTTC. Translated, it gives CASSQNTGIGPYEQYF.

J is TRBJ2-3 and V is TRBV10-3; D might be TRBD2 (7 bases). The CDR3 is 15 amino acids. CDR1 ENHRY and CDR2 SYGVKD come from the germline V gene. Trimming shortened V by 4 bases and J by 6 bases, and 17 bases separated the two germline ends. CDR3 region: CAISGEGGQADTQYF. The CDR3 DNA is TGTGCCATCAGTGGGGAGGGGGGCCAAGCGGATACGCAGTATTTT.

The rearrangement links TRBV7-2 to TRBJ1-1; TRBD1 matches at 8 bases. Trimming at V came to 7 bases and at J to 3 bases, leaving 7 bases not matched to a gene. Germline loops: CDR1 SGHTA, CDR2 FQGNSA. The CDR3 has 14 residues. CDR3 region: CASTIDRGHTEAFF. CDR3 DNA sequence: TGTGCCAGCACCATAGACAGGGGCCACACTGAAGCTTTCTTT.

The CDR3 DNA reads as TGTGCCTGGAAGGGTGTGGGACCTAAAATTCAGTATTTT. As protein: CAWKGVGPKIQYF. V gene TRBV30 combines with J gene TRBJ2-3, with D tentatively TRBD1 or TRBD2 (5 bases each). Germline values: CDR1 GTSNPN, CDR2 SVGIG (reference sequence). The CDR3 spans 13 residues. V was pared by 4 bases and J by 12 bases, with 20 bases between.

The sample holds a few counts of this clone. CDR3 bases: TGTGCCTGGAGTACCCACCCTGAAGCTTTCTTT. Amino acid sequence: CAWSTHPEAFF. This rearrangement joins TRBV30 to TRBJ1-1; D remains ambiguous. V shed 2 bases and J shed 6 bases, with 7 bases lying between them. There are 11 residues in the CDR3. Germline lookup yields CDR1 GTSNPN and CDR2 SVGIG (reference sequence). The full variable domain, completed using reference TRBV30 and TRBJ1-1, is SQTIHQWPATLVQPVGSPLSLECTVEGTSNPNLYWYRQAAGRGLQLLFYSVGIGQISSEVPQNLSASRPQDRQFILSSKKLLLSDSGFYLCAWSTHPEAFFGQGTRLTVV.

The rearrangement uses TRBV7-2 and TRBJ2-3; D unresolved. This CDR3 spans 12 amino acids. The V gene's germline CDR1 is SGHTA and CDR2 FQGNSA. V lost 5 bases and J lost 4, with 7 bases in between. The CDR3: CASSPASDTQYF. CDR3 in DNA: TGTGCCAGCAGCCCGGCCTCAGATACGCAGTATTTT. Using reference TRBV7-2 and TRBJ2-3 for the parts outside the CDR3, the full variable domain is GAGVSQSPSNKVTEKGKDVELRCDPISGHTALYWYRQSLGQGLEFLIYFQGNSAPDKSGLPSDRFSAERTGGSVSTLTIQRTQQEDSAVYLCASSPASDTQYFGPGTRLTVL.

The chain links TRBV6-5 to TRBJ2-2; possibly TRBD2 for D (5 bases). Trimming shortened V by 7 bases and J by 2 bases, and 11 bases separated the two germline ends. The CDR3 runs 14 residues. The germline CDR1 and CDR2 sequences are MNHEY and SVGAGI. CDR3 coding DNA: TGTGCCAGCACCAAACGGACTAACACCGGGGAGCTGTTTTTT. Its protein is CASTKRTNTGELFF.

In its sample, this clone was seen a few times. Other DNA sequences within the sample encode an identical CDR3. The CDR3: CASSFGGSYGYTF. CDR3 bases: TGTGCCAGCAGCTTTGGGGGCTCCTATGGCTACACCTTC. This rearrangement joins TRBV7-9 to TRBJ1-2, with D tentatively TRBD1 (6 bases). V was clipped by 3 bases and J by 4 bases, with 9 bases between them. Germline CDR1 SEHNR, CDR2 FQNEAQ (reference sequence). The CDR3 length is 13 residues. The full variable domain, in which reference TRBV7-9 and TRBJ1-2 provide the parts outside the CDR3, is DTGVSQNPRHKITKRGQNVTFRCDPISEHNRLYWYRQTLGQGPEFLTYFQNEAQLEKSRLLSDRFSAERPKGSFSTLEIQRTEQGDSAMYLCASSFGGSYGYTFGSGTRLTVV.

The chain couples TRBV28 to TRBJ2-5; D is undetermined. Germline assignment: CDR1 MDHEN and CDR2 SYDVKM. V was trimmed by 4 bases and J by 2 bases, leaving 11 bases between them. The CDR3 extends over 14 amino acids. This CDR3 is CASSSGTVQETQYF. Here the CDR3 DNA reads TGTGCCAGCAGTTCTGGTACAGTACAAGAGACCCAGTACTTC.

This clone showed up many times. This chain connects TRBV25-1 to TRBJ2-7; either TRBD1 or TRBD2 may supply D (5 bases each). Germline V lookup: CDR1 MGHDK, CDR2 SYGVNS. The V end lost 2 bases, the J end lost 5 bases, and 10 bases lay between the germline ends. This CDR3 spans 13 amino acids. The DNA of the CDR3 is TGTGCCAGCAGTGAAGGGGGTAAGCACGAGCAGTACTTC. This gives the protein CASSEGGKHEQYF.

The rearrangement links TRBV11-1 to TRBJ2-7, with 9 bases that match TRBD1. V dropped 5 bases and J dropped 2; count of bases not matched to a gene: 7. In germline, CDR1 is SGHAT, CDR2 FQDESV (reference sequence). The length of the CDR3 is 15 residues. CDR3 residues: CASSPSGTGPYEQYF. The CDR3 DNA reads TGTGCCAGCAGCCCAAGTGGGACAGGGCCCTACGAGCAGTACTTC. The variable domain in full, completed from reference TRBV11-1 and TRBJ2-7, reads EAEVAQSPRYKITEKSQAVAFWCDPISGHATLYWYRQILGQGPELLVQFQDESVVDDSQLPKDRFSAERLKGVDSTLKIQPAELGDSAMYLCASSPSGTGPYEQYFGPGTRLTVT.

This chain connects TRBV30 to TRBJ1-6; D remains unclear. The V end was cut by 3 bases, the J end by 7 bases, with 13 bases between. This CDR3 is 14 amino acids long. The germline CDR1 and CDR2 sequences are GTSNPN and SVGIG (reference sequence). The CDR3, as DNA: TGTGCCTGGAGGCGGGCCCTCATGAATTCACCCCTCCACTTT. This encodes CAWRRALMNSPLHF.

For this clone: Different DNA sequences within this sample yield the same CDR3. V usage is TRBV29-1 and J usage is TRBJ2-3; a possible D gene is TRBD2 (6 bases). V lost 4 bases and J 2 bases, leaving 10 bases between the germline ends. There are 13 residues in the CDR3. Germline-derived CDR1 and CDR2 are SQVTM and ANQGSEA. The CDR3 loop is CSVVSGYTDTQYF. In DNA form, the CDR3 reads TGCAGCGTTGTTAGCGGTTACACAGATACGCAGTATTTT.

Details on this clone: One base away lies a much larger clone, so this may be a sequencing read error. Distinct nucleotide sequences in the sample also encode this CDR3. The V gene is TRBV6-1, the J gene TRBJ1-2, with TRBD1 matching over 8 bases. The CDR3 totals 15 residues. Germline lookup yields CDR1 MNHNS and CDR2 SASEGT. The CDR3 sequence is CASSEWTGPQYGYTF. In nucleotides, the CDR3 is TGCGCCAGCAGTGAATGGACAGGGCCCCAATATGGCTACACCTTC.

The chain joins TRBV4-1 to TRBJ2-2; a weak D match, TRBD2 (5 bases). CDR1 is MGHRA, CDR2 YSYEKL, per germline. The CDR3 contains 13 residues. The V and J ends lost 4 bases and 7 bases respectively, with 10 bases between them. In DNA, the CDR3 is TGCGCCAGCAGCCGCGGACTGCTCGGGGAGCTGTTTTTT. Translating gives CASSRGLLGELFF.

This clone was seen a handful of times. The rearrangement joins TRBV6-6 to TRBJ1-5; D not resolved. CDR3 length equals 13 residues. Germline V gives CDR1 MNHNY, CDR2 SVGAGI (reference sequence). The V end was cut by 2 bases, the J end by 3 bases, with 5 bases between. CDR3 sequence: CASSYRSNQPQHF. The CDR3 region has the DNA TGTGCCAGCAGTTACAGGTCCAATCAGCCCCAGCATTTT.

This clone was found once. This sequence joins TRBV5-1 and TRBJ1-6, with D perhaps TRBD1 (5 bases). There are 16 residues in the CDR3. Germline V gives CDR1 SGHRS, CDR2 YFSETQ. V was cut by 3 bases and J by 7 bases, with 17 bases left in between. CDR3 DNA: TGCGCCAGCAGCTCCTCTACGGGGGTTGGGAATTCACCCCTCCACTTT. This codes for CASSSSTGVGNSPLHF.

The chain links TRBV2 to TRBJ1-5; D uncertain. The CDR3 runs to 14 residues. V was shortened by 1 base and J by 7 bases, with 11 bases between the two germline ends. Looked up from germline, CDR1 is SNHLY and CDR2 is FYNNEI. Here the CDR3 reads CASSEVGKSQPQHF. The CDR3 DNA follows: TGTGCCAGCAGTGAAGTGGGGAAAAGCCAGCCCCAGCATTTT. Based on the CDR3 plus reference TRBV2 and TRBJ1-5, the full variable domain is EPEVTQTPSHQVTQMGQEVILRCVPISNHLYFYWYRQILGQKVEFLVSFYNNEISEKSEIFDDQFSVERPDGSNFTLKIRSTKLEDSAMYFCASSEVGKSQPQHFGDGTRLSIL.

This sequence joins TRBV6-6 and TRBJ1-1, with D hard to call. This CDR3 contains 14 residues. V was pared by 2 bases and J by 0 bases, with 7 bases between. Per germline, CDR1 MNHNY and CDR2 SVGAGI (reference sequence). The CDR3 DNA reads as TGTGCCAGCAGTTACGAGGAGTTGAACACTGAAGCTTTCTTT. This encodes CASSYEELNTEAFF.

Points on this clone: This may stem from a read error, because a much larger clone lies one nucleotide away. The sample holds other DNA sequences that translate to the same CDR3. V usage is TRBV7-2 and J usage is TRBJ2-3; D uncertain. Germline V gives CDR1 SGHTA, CDR2 FQGNSA. The CDR3 has 11 amino acids. V dropped 2 bases and J dropped 5 bases, with 2 bases sitting between them. The CDR3 DNA sequence: TGTGCCAGCAGCTTACGAGATACGCAGTATTTT. It specifies CASSLRDTQYF. The full variable domain, with the rest looked up from reference TRBV7-2 and TRBJ2-3, is GAGVSQSPSNKVTEKGKDVELRCDPISGHTALYWYRQSLGQGLEFLIYFQGNSAPDKSGLPSDRFSAERTGGSVSTLTIQRTQQEDSAVYLCASSLRDTQYFGPGTRLTVL.